This T cell receptor (beta chain) was sequenced in a study of T cell responses to AZD1222 COVID-19 vaccine. The CDR3 has 13 amino acids. Trimming left V 6 bases short and J 2 bases short, with 11 bases between. Germline values: CDR1 LNHDA, CDR2 SQIVND (reference sequence). Only in-frame clones appear in the TCRdb table, and some are missing; sequencing was by immunoSEQ multiplex PCR. The sample yields some 85,000 clones, 75% to 90% seen once. The TCR was taken from an adult in good health. Sequencing was performed on peripheral blood, taken on day 0 of AZD1222 vaccination. The chain has TRBV19 and TRBJ2-7, with D possibly TRBD1 on 6 matching bases. The CDR3 sequence is CASSLGQPYEQYF. As DNA, the CDR3 is TGTGCCAGTAGCCTAGGACAGCCCTACGAGCAGTACTTC.